This T cell receptor (beta chain) was obtained from a study of T cells in localized non-small cell lung cancer. This CDR3 region has 16 residues. The V and J ends lost 6 bases and 2 bases, in that order; junction bases with no gene match: 8. Germline CDR1 reads SGHAT; CDR2 reads FQNNGV. This clone was observed a few times. This table comes from immunoSEQ multiplex PCR, and its TCRdb copy is limited to in-frame clones, with some not included. Of 19,000 or so clones listed, around 82% were seen once; the top ten hold nearly 35%. The chain links TRBV11-2 to TRBJ2-2; 8 bases match TRBD1. The material was peripheral blood, obtained before any cancer treatment. The TCR comes from a male donor at least 60 years old with stage III lung adenocarcinoma. The CDR3 region has the DNA TGTGCCAGCAGGCCGCGGGACAGGATCAACACCGGGGAGCTGTTTTTT. Its translation is CASRPRDRINTGELFF.